This TCR beta chain was observed in a study of shared clonotypes between healthy human individuals. Study-wide context: Donor ages ranged 18 to 49 years: a couple of women, a few men. General study points: Rarefaction showed that sequencing of sorted subsets was incomplete (despite large depth). Expectations were that clonotype sharing among donors would be affected by sequencing depth.

Remarks on this clone: Its antigen remains unidentified.

Per the original methods: There were no quality scores in the junction-only immunoSEQ sequences, so filtering differed. Sequencing used immunoSEQ multiplex PCR; TCRdb keeps in-frame clones, though not all of them. From that table come the V and J calls and clone size; the DNA was used to work out D and trimming. Counted here are roughly 2 million clones, under 97% occurring once; the ten biggest clones make up 0.13%. Material: naive CD4+ T cells sorted from blood. Subset in this sample: CD45RA+ positively selected. The origin of this receptor is a man younger than 35 in good health.

The CDR3 bases are TGTGCCAGCAGCCTACAATTGGGTAGCGCGGCAGATACGCAGTATTTT. It yields the protein CASSLQLGSAADTQYF. V and J are TRBV4-2 and TRBJ2-3; D is possibly TRBD2 (5 bases). This CDR3 has 16 amino acids. Germline V lookup: CDR1 LGHNA, CDR2 YNFKEQ. Trimming pared 4 bases from V and 4 bases from J, leaving 18 bases between.